The T cell receptor (beta chain) described here comes from a study of T cells in localized non-small cell lung cancer. Findings and limits, study-wide: The study linked higher blood T cell density to longer overall survival. Heterogeneity stays possible, as sequencing covered only one tumor region.

Sequenced by immunoSEQ multiplex PCR; TCRdb stores in-frame clones only, minus some. The table lists about 21,000 clones, around 90% of them singletons, with almost 30% in the top ten. Comment on this clone: Its antigen is undetermined.

The CDR3 is 15 residues long. Trimming took 4 bases from V and 9 from J, leaving 18 bases between them. Germline assignment: CDR1 MDHEN and CDR2 SYDVKM. The chain combines TRBV28 with TRBJ2-2; tentatively, D is TRBD1 (5 bases). This clonotype was obtained from a male donor aged 60 or over with stage II lung adenocarcinoma. Sequencing used peripheral blood mononuclear cells, obtained before any cancer treatment. CDR3 amino acids: CASSSPTESSRELFF. The CDR3 DNA is TGTGCCAGCAGTTCTCCGACAGAGAGTAGTAGGGAGCTGTTTTTT.